The clone carrying this T cell receptor beta chain has more than one count but fewer than ten. Its target is unknown. This entry is derived from a study of neurological immune-mediated disorders. Study observations and caveats: Whereas HTLV-1-associated myelopathy showed the most TCR clonal expansion, multiple sclerosis showed the least, with levels below those of healthy controls.

The CDR3 consists of 13 residues. CDR1 and CDR2 from the germline V gene are SQVTM and ANQGSEA. V shed 4 bases and J 4 bases; nucleotides not matched to a gene: 5. Time point given: longitudinal time-point 2. TCRdb ran MiXCR on the 5' RACE reads and lists one entry per CDR3 protein. The top ten hold around 12% of the sample, which has some 60,000 distinct CDR3 sequences, less than 10% seen once. The TCR was taken from a man in his thirties or forties in good health. Sequenced sample: PBMCs. This sequence joins TRBV29-1 and TRBJ2-3; TRBD2 matches at 7 bases. The CDR3 coding sequence is TGCAGCGTTGGGGGCGGGAGCCCAGATACGCAGTATTTT. Translated, it gives CSVGGGSPDTQYF.